The sequence of this T cell receptor beta chain was determined in a study of T cells expressing NK-cell markers. For the study at large: Sorted CD3+CD56+NKG2C+, CD3+CD56+NKG2C- and CD3+CD56-NKG2C+ T cells provided the TCR beta repertoires. The study, taken as a whole, reports: In a group of about 6 donors, dominant NKG2C+ clonotypes represented roughly 1.0-7.5% of CD8+ T cells. The HCMV specificity of the expanded NKG2C+ T cell clones stayed unresolved.

TCRdb re-called the 5' RACE reads, yielding one record per CDR3 amino acid sequence without DNA. This sample contains some 500,000 distinct CDR3 sequences. Germline loops: CDR1 SGHRS, CDR2 YFSETQ. The CDR3 has 14 amino acids. On this clonotype: Its target is unknown.

Sequencing was carried out using blood T cells: a sorted CD56 or NKG2C T cell subset, CD4+ or CD8+ T cells, or bulk PBMC T cells (not recorded which). The chain couples TRBV5-1 to TRBJ2-7. This TCR derives from a woman aged 45 to 65 in good health. CDR3: CASSVRQGPYEQYF.